The rows below give T cell receptor beta chains drawn from one sample of a study of T cell responses to AZD1222 COVID-19 vaccine. Using immunoSEQ multiplex PCR, the repertoire was profiled, and TCRdb retains in-frame clones only, with some absent. The sample lists 120,000 to 150,000 clones; about 88% were seen once. The sample in question was peripheral blood, obtained on day 0 of AZD1222 vaccination. Receptor source: an adult in good health. Each CDR3 is given with its conserved first and last residue. Each record gives: clone size, J gene, V gene, D gene, CDR3 DNA, CDR3 protein. The D gene is left open where the match is weak. Only some rows state a clone size, as once, few, many or a class for expanded clones.

clone_size: .
j_call: TRBJ1-2
v_call: TRBV5-1
d_call: .
cdr3_nt: TGCGCCAGCAGCTTCACAGATAACTATGGCTACACCTTC
cdr3_aa: CASSFTDNYGYTF

clone_size: .
j_call: TRBJ2-1
v_call: TRBV7-3
d_call: .
cdr3_nt: TGTGCCAGCAGCTTAGTCGCGCGGGGCCGGGGGACCTACAATGAGCAGTTCTTC
cdr3_aa: CASSLVARGRGTYNEQFF

clone_size: .
j_call: TRBJ1-1
v_call: TRBV28
d_call: TRBD1
cdr3_nt: TGTGCCAGCAGTGAGCAGGGGGCGTCTACTGAAGCTTTCTTT
cdr3_aa: CASSEQGASTEAFF

clone_size: .
j_call: TRBJ1-1
v_call: TRBV3-1/TRBV3-2
d_call: .
cdr3_nt: TGTGCCAGCAGCCAAGCCGGGAACACTGAAGCTTTCTTT
cdr3_aa: CASSQAGNTEAFF

clone_size: .
j_call: TRBJ2-3
v_call: TRBV7-9
d_call: TRBD2
cdr3_nt: TGTGCCAGCAGCTTAGCGTCGGGAGGGAGGGCCTCGGTAGATACGCAGTATTTT
cdr3_aa: CASSLASGGRASVDTQYF

clone_size: .
j_call: TRBJ1-2
v_call: TRBV28
d_call: .
cdr3_nt: TGTGCCAGCAGTCCAAACTCCCCGTCCGGCGGCTACACCTTC
cdr3_aa: CASSPNSPSGGYTF

clone_size: .
j_call: TRBJ1-1
v_call: TRBV28
d_call: .
cdr3_nt: TGTGCCAGCAGTGCGCCGAACACTGAAGCTTTCTTT
cdr3_aa: CASSAPNTEAFF

clone_size: .
j_call: TRBJ1-3
v_call: TRBV28
d_call: TRBD1
cdr3_nt: TGTGCCAGCAGGCCGGGACAGGGGGCTCGAACGGGAAACACCATATATTTT
cdr3_aa: CASRPGQGARTGNTIYF

clone_size: .
j_call: TRBJ1-5
v_call: TRBV2
d_call: .
cdr3_nt: TGTGCCAGCAACCTCCAGGGACGGTATAGCAATCAGCCCCAGCATTTT
cdr3_aa: CASNLQGRYSNQPQHF

clone_size: .
j_call: TRBJ1-2
v_call: TRBV7-9
d_call: .
cdr3_nt: TGTGCCAGCAGCTTCGAACAGGGATTCTATGGCTACACCTTC
cdr3_aa: CASSFEQGFYGYTF

clone_size: .
j_call: TRBJ2-7
v_call: TRBV11-3
d_call: .
cdr3_nt: TGTGCCAGCAGCCGGACGTTCCCTAGCTCCTACGAGCAGTACTTC
cdr3_aa: CASSRTFPSSYEQYF

clone_size: .
j_call: TRBJ1-4
v_call: TRBV7-9
d_call: .
cdr3_nt: TGTGCCAGCAGCTCTCCCCGACGGACAACTAATGAAAAACTGTTTTTT
cdr3_aa: CASSSPRRTTNEKLFF

clone_size: .
j_call: TRBJ2-4
v_call: TRBV4-2
d_call: .
cdr3_nt: TGTGCCAGCAGCCAAGATAGGCTGGGCCAAAACATTCAGTACTTC
cdr3_aa: CASSQDRLGQNIQYF

clone_size: .
j_call: TRBJ2-1
v_call: TRBV23-1
d_call: TRBD1
cdr3_nt: TGCGCCAGCAGGACAGGGGCTTTCTTAGGAAACTACAATGAGCAGTTCTTC
cdr3_aa: CASRTGAFLGNYNEQFF

clone_size: .
j_call: TRBJ2-5
v_call: TRBV28
d_call: TRBD1
cdr3_nt: TGTGCCAGCAGTTTAGGGGACAGGGCTTGGGAGACCCAGTACTTC
cdr3_aa: CASSLGDRAWETQYF

clone_size: .
j_call: TRBJ1-1
v_call: TRBV19
d_call: TRBD1
cdr3_nt: TGTGCCAGTAGTTCCCGGACAGGGTTGAGTGAAGCTTTCTTT
cdr3_aa: CASSSRTGLSEAFF

clone_size: .
j_call: TRBJ2-3
v_call: TRBV6-5
d_call: .
cdr3_nt: TGTGCCAGCAGGCCGCAGGAAGTCACAGATACGCAGTATTTT
cdr3_aa: CASRPQEVTDTQYF

clone_size: .
j_call: TRBJ1-1
v_call: TRBV2
d_call: .
cdr3_nt: TGTGCCAGCAGTGAAGACGGGAACACTGAAGCTTTCTTT
cdr3_aa: CASSEDGNTEAFF

clone_size: .
j_call: TRBJ2-5
v_call: TRBV25-1
d_call: TRBD1
cdr3_nt: TGTGCCAGCAGTGAAGACAGGGGGCGGGAGACCCAGTACTTC
cdr3_aa: CASSEDRGRETQYF

clone_size: few
j_call: TRBJ2-1
v_call: TRBV7-9
d_call: .
cdr3_nt: TGTGCCAGCAGCTTAGCGGGAACCGACAGCGATGAGCAGTTCTTC
cdr3_aa: CASSLAGTDSDEQFF

clone_size: .
j_call: TRBJ2-7
v_call: TRBV5-4
d_call: .
cdr3_nt: TGTGCCAGCAGCCGAAGTCCGGTGGAGGGCCACGAGCAGTACTTC
cdr3_aa: CASSRSPVEGHEQYF

clone_size: .
j_call: TRBJ2-5
v_call: TRBV6-5
d_call: .
cdr3_nt: TGTGCCGCCCACTCCTTACCGGGACATGTAGAGACCCAGTACTTC
cdr3_aa: CAAHSLPGHVETQYF

clone_size: .
j_call: TRBJ2-1
v_call: TRBV7-3
d_call: TRBD2
cdr3_nt: TGTGCCAGCAGCTTAACCATGACTAGCGGGAAGCAGTTCTTC
cdr3_aa: CASSLTMTSGKQFF

clone_size: .
j_call: TRBJ1-6
v_call: TRBV28
d_call: .
cdr3_nt: TGTGCCAGCAGTTTAAACCCCAGGACTAATTCACCCCTCCACTTT
cdr3_aa: CASSLNPRTNSPLHF

clone_size: .
j_call: TRBJ1-3
v_call: TRBV4-2
d_call: .
cdr3_nt: TGTGCCAGCAGCCCCGTAGGGCTCGACGGAAACACCATATATTTT
cdr3_aa: CASSPVGLDGNTIYF

clone_size: few
j_call: TRBJ2-7
v_call: TRBV29-1
d_call: TRBD1
cdr3_nt: TGCAGCGCTTCACAGGGGGCGAGGTACGAGCAGTACTTC
cdr3_aa: CSASQGARYEQYF

clone_size: .
j_call: TRBJ2-5
v_call: TRBV19
d_call: .
cdr3_nt: TGTGCCAGTAGTATAGATCGTGACGGACAAGAGACCCAGTACTTC
cdr3_aa: CASSIDRDGQETQYF

clone_size: .
j_call: TRBJ1-5
v_call: TRBV6-2/TRBV6-3
d_call: TRBD1
cdr3_nt: TGTGCCAGCAGCCAACCGAGACAGGGCCGGGACAATCAGCCCCAGCATTTT
cdr3_aa: CASSQPRQGRDNQPQHF

clone_size: .
j_call: TRBJ1-1
v_call: TRBV11-1
d_call: .
cdr3_nt: TGTGCCAGCAGCTTACTACAGGGAAACATGAACACTGAAGCTTTCTTT
cdr3_aa: CASSLLQGNMNTEAFF

clone_size: .
j_call: TRBJ1-1
v_call: TRBV11-2
d_call: .
cdr3_nt: TGTGCCAGCAATGCTAACCTCTTGAACACTGAAGCTTTCTTT
cdr3_aa: CASNANLLNTEAFF

clone_size: .
j_call: TRBJ2-3
v_call: TRBV7-9
d_call: .
cdr3_nt: TGTGCCAGCAGCTTAGAGACCCGCGGGGATACGCAGTATTTT
cdr3_aa: CASSLETRGDTQYF

clone_size: .
j_call: TRBJ1-2
v_call: TRBV5-5
d_call: .
cdr3_nt: TGTGCCAGCAGCCTTCCCGACTATGGCTACACCTTC
cdr3_aa: CASSLPDYGYTF

clone_size: .
j_call: TRBJ1-4
v_call: TRBV11-2
d_call: .
cdr3_nt: TGTGCCAGCACCCCCTCGAGTGCTGCAACTAATGAAAAACTGTTTTTT
cdr3_aa: CASTPSSAATNEKLFF

clone_size: few
j_call: TRBJ1-2
v_call: TRBV7-9
d_call: TRBD1
cdr3_nt: TGTGCCAGCAGCTTAGGACAGGGGAACTATGGCTACACCTTC
cdr3_aa: CASSLGQGNYGYTF

clone_size: .
j_call: TRBJ2-1
v_call: TRBV6-4
d_call: TRBD2
cdr3_nt: TGTGCCAGCAGTGACTCGAGCGGGAGTAGTAATGAGCAGTTCTTC
cdr3_aa: CASSDSSGSSNEQFF

clone_size: .
j_call: TRBJ2-7
v_call: TRBV19
d_call: .
cdr3_nt: TGTGCCAGTAGTATTTCTGGACTGGGAGGAGACGAGCAGTACTTC
cdr3_aa: CASSISGLGGDEQYF

clone_size: .
j_call: TRBJ2-2
v_call: TRBV11-2
d_call: .
cdr3_nt: TGTGCCAGCAGCACTCAGAGCGGCACCGGGGAGCTGTTTTTT
cdr3_aa: CASSTQSGTGELFF

clone_size: once
j_call: TRBJ2-3
v_call: TRBV30
d_call: TRBD1
cdr3_nt: TGTGCCTGGGACAGGGTCATTTCAGATACGCAGTATTTT
cdr3_aa: CAWDRVISDTQYF

clone_size: .
j_call: TRBJ2-2
v_call: TRBV6-5
d_call: TRBD2
cdr3_nt: TGTGCCAGCAGAACGAGCGGGAGGAACACCGGGGAGCTGTTTTTT
cdr3_aa: CASRTSGRNTGELFF

clone_size: .
j_call: TRBJ1-1
v_call: TRBV7-2
d_call: .
cdr3_nt: TGTGCCAGCAGCTTAGTACGGGGTCCTACTGAAGCTTTCTTT
cdr3_aa: CASSLVRGPTEAFF

clone_size: .
j_call: TRBJ2-7
v_call: TRBV20-1
d_call: .
cdr3_nt: TGCAGTGCTAGGCTTGCGGCCGAGCAGTACTTC
cdr3_aa: CSARLAAEQYF

clone_size: .
j_call: TRBJ1-4
v_call: TRBV2
d_call: TRBD1
cdr3_nt: TGTGCCAGCAGACTATTACAGGGGTCACGTGAAAAACTGTTTTTT
cdr3_aa: CASRLLQGSREKLFF

clone_size: .
j_call: TRBJ2-1
v_call: TRBV12-3/TRBV12-4
d_call: .
cdr3_nt: TGTGCCAGCGGTCTTAACTCCTACAATGAGCAGTTCTTC
cdr3_aa: CASGLNSYNEQFF

clone_size: .
j_call: TRBJ2-5
v_call: TRBV9
d_call: .
cdr3_nt: TGTGCCAGCAGCCAGGGTCAAGAGACCCAGTACTTC
cdr3_aa: CASSQGQETQYF

clone_size: .
j_call: TRBJ2-1
v_call: TRBV28
d_call: TRBD2
cdr3_nt: TGTGCCAGCGCTCTCACTAGCGAGTACAATGAGCAGTTCTTC
cdr3_aa: CASALTSEYNEQFF

clone_size: .
j_call: TRBJ2-7
v_call: TRBV12-3/TRBV12-4
d_call: TRBD1
cdr3_nt: TGTGCCAGCAGTTTAACGAGGACAGGTTCAACTAACTTC
cdr3_aa: CASSLTRTGSTNF

clone_size: .
j_call: TRBJ2-3
v_call: TRBV5-6
d_call: TRBD2
cdr3_nt: TGTGCCAGCAGCTTCGGACTAGTCACAGATACGCAGTATTTT
cdr3_aa: CASSFGLVTDTQYF

clone_size: .
j_call: TRBJ1-1
v_call: TRBV24-1
d_call: TRBD1
cdr3_nt: TGTGCCACCAGGGCCGACAGGGATTCCACTGAAGCTTTCTTT
cdr3_aa: CATRADRDSTEAFF

clone_size: .
j_call: TRBJ1-5
v_call: TRBV6-2/TRBV6-3
d_call: .
cdr3_nt: TGTGCCAGCAGTTTACTTTCGGGTCACAATCAGCCCCAGCATTTT
cdr3_aa: CASSLLSGHNQPQHF

clone_size: .
j_call: TRBJ2-1
v_call: TRBV12-3/TRBV12-4
d_call: .
cdr3_nt: TGTGCCAGCAGCCCACTTAGGATGGAGCAGTTCTTC
cdr3_aa: CASSPLRMEQFF

clone_size: few
j_call: TRBJ1-5
v_call: TRBV4-3
d_call: .
cdr3_nt: TGCGCCAGCAGCCAAGAGTGGTTAGATCAGCCCCAGCATTTT
cdr3_aa: CASSQEWLDQPQHF

clone_size: .
j_call: TRBJ1-1
v_call: TRBV30
d_call: .
cdr3_nt: TGTGCCTTCCGCGGGGCGGGGAGACTCTTGAACACTGAAGCTTTCTTT
cdr3_aa: CAFRGAGRLLNTEAFF

clone_size: .
j_call: TRBJ1-2
v_call: TRBV28
d_call: .
cdr3_nt: TGTGCCAGCACGGACAGAAACTATGGCTACACCTTC
cdr3_aa: CASTDRNYGYTF

clone_size: .
j_call: TRBJ2-7
v_call: TRBV11-2
d_call: TRBD2
cdr3_nt: TGTGCCAGCAGCTTATTCCCGGGACTAGCGATCACCTACGAGCAGTACTTC
cdr3_aa: CASSLFPGLAITYEQYF

clone_size: .
j_call: TRBJ1-1
v_call: TRBV2
d_call: .
cdr3_nt: TGTGCCAGCACCTCATGGGGGCGGGCAGGGCCCATGAACACTGAAGCTTTCTTT
cdr3_aa: CASTSWGRAGPMNTEAFF

clone_size: few
j_call: TRBJ2-7
v_call: TRBV7-8
d_call: TRBD1
cdr3_nt: TGTGCCAGCAGCTTCCGTAGACAGGGGGCAATCGAGCAGTACTTC
cdr3_aa: CASSFRRQGAIEQYF

clone_size: once
j_call: TRBJ1-4
v_call: TRBV27
d_call: TRBD1
cdr3_nt: TGTGCCAGCAGGAACAGGGGTTTTGCAACTAATGAAAAACTGTTTTTT
cdr3_aa: CASRNRGFATNEKLFF